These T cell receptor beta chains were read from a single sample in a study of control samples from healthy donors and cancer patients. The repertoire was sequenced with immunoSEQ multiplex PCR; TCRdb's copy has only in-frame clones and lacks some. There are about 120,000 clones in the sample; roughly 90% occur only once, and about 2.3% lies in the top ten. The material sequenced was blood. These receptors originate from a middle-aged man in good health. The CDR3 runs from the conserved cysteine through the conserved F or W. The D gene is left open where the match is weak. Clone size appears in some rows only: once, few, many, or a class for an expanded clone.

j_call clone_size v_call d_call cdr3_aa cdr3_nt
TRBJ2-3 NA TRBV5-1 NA CASSAPSIITDTQYF TGCGCCAGCAGCGCCCCCTCTATCATCACAGATACGCAGTATTTT
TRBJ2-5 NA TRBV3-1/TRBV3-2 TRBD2 CASRLSGGKETQYF TGTGCCAGCAGACTGAGCGGGGGAAAAGAGACCCAGTACTTC
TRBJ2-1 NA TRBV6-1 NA CASSDLIVDEQFF TGTGCCAGCAGTGATTTGATTGTCGATGAGCAGTTCTTC
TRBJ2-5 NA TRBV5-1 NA CASSRDQETQYF TGCGCCAGCAGCAGGGACCAAGAGACCCAGTACTTC
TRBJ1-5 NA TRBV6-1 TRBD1 CASSETGGFVGKHF TGTGCCAGCAGTGAAACAGGGGGCTTTGTTGGGAAGCATTTT
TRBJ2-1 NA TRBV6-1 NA CASSEVAAMYNEQFF TGTGCCAGCAGTGAAGTAGCGGCGATGTACAATGAGCAGTTCTTC
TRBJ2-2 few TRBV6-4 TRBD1 CASRTGDTGELFF TGTGCCAGCAGGACAGGGGACACCGGGGAGCTGTTTTTT
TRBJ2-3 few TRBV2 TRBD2 CASSTPIGGITDTQYF TGTGCCAGCAGTACACCTATCGGGGGGATTACAGATACGCAGTATTTT
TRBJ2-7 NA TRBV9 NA CASSASRWTYEQYF TGTGCCAGCAGCGCCTCTCGGTGGACCTACGAGCAGTACTTC
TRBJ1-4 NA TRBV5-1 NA CASSFDSATNEKLFF TGCGCCAGCAGCTTCGACAGTGCAACTAATGAAAAACTGTTTTTT
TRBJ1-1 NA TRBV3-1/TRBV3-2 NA CASRQSGMNTEAFF TGTGCCAGCCGGCAAAGCGGGATGAACACTGAAGCTTTCTTT
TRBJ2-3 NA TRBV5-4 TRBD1 CASSLDGTGRADTQYF TGTGCCAGCAGCTTGGACGGGACAGGGAGGGCAGATACGCAGTATTTT
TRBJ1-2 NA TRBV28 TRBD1 CASSLQGNYGYTF TGTGCCAGCAGCCTACAGGGGAACTATGGCTACACCTTC